A selection of T cell receptor beta chains follows, all from one sample in a study of T cells expressing NK-cell markers. TCRdb reprocessed the 5' RACE reads, with one entry per CDR3 protein and no DNA. The sample yields fewer than 550,000 distinct CDR3 sequences, of which the top ten take up over 1.3%. Material for sequencing was blood T cells: a sorted CD56 or NKG2C T cell subset, CD4+ or CD8+ T cells, or bulk PBMC T cells (not recorded which). The receptors here all came from a woman aged 45-59 years in good health. Both conserved end residues are part of each CDR3.

len: 15
v_gene: TRBV11-2
j_gene: TRBJ2-2
CDR3aa: CASSFLGSSTGELFF

len: 15
v_gene: TRBV5-6
j_gene: TRBJ1-2
CDR3aa: CASSWGAREAYGYTF

len: 16
v_gene: TRBV7-9
j_gene: TRBJ2-4
CDR3aa: CASSFGTGVAKNIQYF

len: 15
v_gene: TRBV10-3
j_gene: TRBJ1-1
CDR3aa: CAISGRTGMNTEAFF

len: 14
v_gene: TRBV7-9
j_gene: TRBJ2-3
CDR3aa: CASSGSGRTDTQYF

len: 13
v_gene: TRBV10-3
j_gene: TRBJ1-2
CDR3aa: CAIKTGDNYGYTF

len: 18
v_gene: TRBV7-6
j_gene: TRBJ2-3
CDR3aa: CASSQSIRGQILVPSQYF

len: 13
v_gene: TRBV20-1
j_gene: TRBJ2-3
CDR3aa: CSASAGWTDTQYF

len: 15
v_gene: TRBV5-1
j_gene: TRBJ2-1
CDR3aa: CASSLRETAYNEQFF

len: 16
v_gene: TRBV2
j_gene: TRBJ2-1
CDR3aa: CASSRRRGGVVDEQFF

len: 16
v_gene: TRBV7-2
j_gene: TRBJ2-5
CDR3aa: CASSLAPLAVQETQYF